The next 20 T cell receptor beta chains were all read from a single sample in a study of T cells in Graves' hyperthyroidism and ophthalmopathy. Using RNA transcripts as the source, TCR beta CDR3 regions were amplified. During a first-round RT-PCR of the TCR CDR3, the HTBI primer set was used. Each CDR3 protein is one row after TCRdb ran MiXCR on the multiplex PCR reads. The repertoire holds 300,000 or so distinct CDR3 sequences, with 15% to 20% as singletons. Sequencing was carried out using blood. These receptors were taken from a woman in her fifties or sixties with Graves' hyperthyroidism.

In its sample, this clonotype was seen a few times. This chain connects TRBV27 to TRBJ2-1; TRBD2 matches at 10 bases. Trimming cost V 3 bases and J 5 bases; bases outside gene matches: 4. Germline V lookup: CDR1 MNHEY, CDR2 SMNVEV (reference sequence). This CDR3 region has 15 residues. The DNA for the CDR3 is TGTGCCAGCAGTTTGGCTAGCGGGAGCGACAATGAGCAGTTCTTC. This encodes CASSLASGSDNEQFF.

In its sample, this clonotype was seen a few times. This CDR3 is CASSFGVGSNQPQHF. CDR3 bases: TGTGCCAGCAGTTTTGGGGTAGGGAGCAATCAGCCCCAGCATTTT. The chain joins TRBV12-3 or TRBV12-4 to TRBJ1-5; D is ambiguous. V was shortened by 3 bases and J by 1 base, with 10 bases between the two germline ends. CDR3 length equals 15 residues.

This chain connects TRBV12-3 or TRBV12-4 to TRBJ2-1; 7 bases line up with TRBD1. This CDR3 region has 13 residues. V lost 6 bases to trimming and J lost 7 bases; unmatched junction nucleotides: 6. CDR3 residues: CASSFQTGNEQFF. CDR3 DNA sequence: TGTGCCAGCAGCTTTCAGACAGGGAATGAGCAGTTCTTC.

This clonotype has only a few counts. The rearrangement joins TRBV7-9 to TRBJ2-7, with D possibly matching TRBD2 (7 bases). The CDR3 contains 15 residues. Between the trimmed V and J ends, which lost 0 bases and 2 bases, there was a span of 11 bases. The germline CDR1 and CDR2 sequences are SEHNR and FQNEAQ (reference sequence). This CDR3 is CASSLAGGGPYEQYF. The CDR3 nucleotides are TGTGCCAGCAGCTTAGCGGGGGGGGGGCCCTACGAGCAGTACTTC.

This clonotype was found a few times. The V call is TRBV6-2 or TRBV6-3, the J call TRBJ2-2, with a possible D match to TRBD2 (6 bases). This CDR3 is built from 15 residues. Germline V gene lookup returns CDR1 MNHEY and CDR2 SVGEGT. Trimming removed 4 bases at V and 4 bases at J, with 13 bases between. CDR3 in amino acids: CASSSTRIGTGELFF. The CDR3 nucleotides read TGTGCCAGCAGTTCGACTAGAATCGGCACCGGGGAGCTGTTTTTT.

Ten or more counts support this clonotype. The chain links TRBV27 to TRBJ1-1; D gene ambiguous. CDR1 is MNHEY, CDR2 SMNVEV, per germline (reference sequence). The V gene lost 1 base and the J gene lost 4 bases, with 7 bases spanning the gap. This CDR3 is 13 amino acids long. The CDR3 sequence is CASSLFASTEAFF. In nucleotides, the CDR3 is TGTGCCAGCAGTTTATTCGCTTCCACTGAAGCTTTCTTT.

This clonotype was counted at least ten times. J is TRBJ2-7 and V is TRBV11-2; 7 bases align to TRBD2. The CDR3 loop spans 16 amino acids. V lost 5 bases to trimming and J lost 2 bases; unmatched junction nucleotides: 12. Germline assignment: CDR1 SGHAT and CDR2 FQNNGV. For the CDR3, the DNA is TGTGCCAGCAGCACACGCAGGGAGGGGAAAACCTACGAGCAGTACTTC. Translation: CASSTRREGKTYEQYF.

This clonotype has a count of ten or more. This rearrangement joins TRBV27 to TRBJ2-1; D is possibly TRBD2 (6 bases). Germline loops: CDR1 MNHEY, CDR2 SMNVEV (reference sequence). The CDR3 runs to 15 residues. V was cut by 5 bases and J by 3 bases, with 14 bases left in between. The CDR3 DNA sequence: TGTGCCAGCAGTCCCGGCGGGACTTTCTACAATGAGCAGTTCTTC. Translated, it gives CASSPGGTFYNEQFF.

This clonotype was observed many times. The chain employs TRBV28 and TRBJ2-1; TRBD1 agrees at 7 bases. The CDR3 extends over 13 amino acids. The germline V gene encodes CDR1 MDHEN and CDR2 SYDVKM. The J segment lost 3 bases and the V segment lost 6 bases, leaving 2 bases of the junction unmatched. CDR3 in amino acids: CASRSGGYNEQFF. CDR3 DNA: TGTGCCAGCAGATCAGGGGGCTACAATGAGCAGTTCTTC.

The rearrangement uses TRBV7-9 and TRBJ2-7, with D perhaps matching TRBD2 (5 bases). V was trimmed by 5 bases and J by 6 bases, leaving 11 bases between them. The CDR3 consists of 12 residues. From germline, CDR1 is SEHNR and CDR2 FQNEAQ (reference sequence). As DNA, the CDR3 is TGTGCCAGCAGCCCGGACGAGGGCGAGCAGTACTTC. Translated, it gives CASSPDEGEQYF. Based on the CDR3 plus reference TRBV7-9 and TRBJ2-7, the full variable domain is DTGVSQNPRHKITKRGQNVTFRCDPISEHNRLYWYRQTLGQGPEFLTYFQNEAQLEKSRLLSDRFSAERPKGSFSTLEIQRTEQGDSAMYLCASSPDEGEQYFGPGTRLTVT.

The chain employs TRBV5-1 and TRBJ2-3; possible D gene TRBD2, 5 bases. The germline V gene encodes CDR1 SGHRS and CDR2 YFSETQ. Trimming removed 1 base from V and 3 bases from J, with 15 bases in between. This CDR3 is 16 amino acids long. The CDR3: CASSLYGQEATDTQYF. CDR3 nucleotides: TGCGCCAGCAGCTTGTATGGTCAGGAGGCAACAGATACGCAGTATTTT.

The table lists this clonotype with a few counts. The chain couples TRBV12-3 or TRBV12-4 to TRBJ1-5; 7 bases line up with TRBD1. CDR3 length: 15 amino acids. The V segment lost 6 bases and the J segment 0 bases; nucleotides outside the gene matches: 5. CDR3 DNA: TGTGCCAGCAGCGACAGGGCGTATAGCAATCAGCCCCAGCATTTT. Translation: CASSDRAYSNQPQHF.

Regarding this clonotype: A much larger clone lies a single base off, so this may be a read error. The chain joins TRBV6-2 or TRBV6-3 to TRBJ2-7; TRBD2 aligns across 11 bases. The CDR3 is 19 amino acids. In germline, CDR1 is MNHEY, CDR2 SVGEGT. The V and J ends lost 10 bases and 3 bases, in that order; junction bases with no gene match: 23. The chain's CDR3 is CANRPAPGTSGLKFYEQYF. Here the CDR3 DNA reads TGTGCCAACAGGCCGGCCCCGGGGACTAGCGGATTGAAGTTCTACGAGCAGTACTTC.

The J gene is TRBJ1-6, the V gene TRBV12-3 or TRBV12-4; D possibly corresponds to TRBD1 (6 bases). With 5 bases removed from V and 8 bases from J, the gap between germline ends came to 10 bases. The CDR3 is made up of 13 amino acids. CDR3 sequence reads: CASSRGGYSPLHF. DNA for the CDR3: TGTGCCAGCAGTCGAGGGGGGTATTCACCCCTCCACTTT.

This clonotype appeared a few times. V is TRBV6-1 and J is TRBJ1-4; D call uncertain. Germline CDR1 is MNHNS and CDR2 is SASEGT. Trimming shortened V by 7 bases and J by 0 bases, and 12 bases separated the two germline ends. The CDR3 has 15 amino acids. The CDR3 DNA sequence: TGTGCCAGCAACGGCAGGATTGCAACTAATGAAAAACTGTTTTTT. It is translated as CASNGRIATNEKLFF.

This clonotype was detected a few times. This chain links TRBV15 with TRBJ1-5, with D unresolved. Trimming cost V 8 bases and J 1 base, with 12 bases left between them. The germline V gene has CDR1 LNHNV and CDR2 YYDKDF (reference sequence). The CDR3 contains 14 residues. CDR3 sequence reads: CATAVEASNQPQHF. In DNA, the CDR3 is TGTGCCACCGCAGTGGAGGCGAGCAATCAGCCCCAGCATTTT.

This clonotype showed up many times. The V call is TRBV30, the J call TRBJ2-7, with D possibly TRBD2 on 5 matching bases. The CDR3 consists of 14 residues. The V gene's germline CDR1 is GTSNPN and CDR2 SVGIG (reference sequence). Trimming removed 1 base at V and 2 bases at J, with 12 bases between. As DNA, the CDR3 is TGTGCCTGGAGTGATTACGGGGATCCCTACGAGCAGTACTTC. Translated: CAWSDYGDPYEQYF.

This clonotype came up many times. The gene calls are TRBV2 and TRBJ2-3, with TRBD2 matching 13 bases. This CDR3 spans 16 amino acids. V was clipped by 8 bases and J by 4 bases; unmatched bases: 9. Germline loops: CDR1 SNHLY, CDR2 FYNNEI. For the CDR3, the DNA is TGTGCCAGCCGTCGACTAGCGGGGGGCGATGCAGATACGCAGTATTTT. Translation gives CASRRLAGGDADTQYF.

This clonotype was observed once. As DNA, the CDR3 is TGTGCCAGCAGTTCGTTGGTCCGCAAGAATGAGCAGTTCTTC. This encodes CASSSLVRKNEQFF. This sequence joins TRBV28 and TRBJ2-1; D uncertain. V shed 4 bases and J shed 7 bases, with 14 bases lying between them. The CDR3 sequence is 14 residues long. Germline CDR1 and CDR2: MDHEN and SYDVKM.

The rearrangement uses TRBV11-2 and TRBJ2-1; 9 bases are a match to TRBD2. The germline V gene has CDR1 SGHAT and CDR2 FQNNGV. The CDR3 sequence is 17 residues long. After removal of 6 bases from V and 2 bases from J, the junction contained 11 bases not matched to a gene. CDR3 amino acids: CASSLMAAGGPYNEQFF. The CDR3 DNA reads as TGTGCCAGCAGTTTAATGGCAGCGGGGGGACCCTACAATGAGCAGTTCTTC.